These T cell receptor beta chains were read from a single sample in a study of shared clonotypes between healthy human individuals. Measured with immunoSEQ multiplex PCR; TCRdb has only the in-frame clones, and not every one. The sample holds roughly 410,000 clones, roughly 96% seen once. Sequenced material: memory CD8+ T cells sorted from blood. These receptor sequences come from a man under 40 in good health. CDR3s leave out the opening cysteine and the closing phenylalanine or tryptophan. Size is omitted from some rows. Given values are once, few, many or a class for expanded clones.

V: TRBV2
size: NA
J: TRBJ1-5
CDR3: ASSEGGRGNQPQH

V: TRBV7-9
size: NA
J: TRBJ2-6
CDR3: ASSLPGVGSGANVLT

V: TRBV11-3
size: NA
J: TRBJ2-3
CDR3: ASAKVGPGRRGDTQY

V: TRBV10-2
size: NA
J: TRBJ2-5
CDR3: ASSEGRRDQETQY

V: TRBV4-2
size: NA
J: TRBJ2-1
CDR3: ASSQDWAEPLDEQF

V: TRBV27
size: NA
J: TRBJ1-3
CDR3: ASSRSRESGNTIY

V: TRBV7-8
size: NA
J: TRBJ1-3
CDR3: ASRNRWRNTIY

V: TRBV10-1
size: NA
J: TRBJ2-5
CDR3: AGAGSPDKGTRKETQY

V: TRBV28
size: NA
J: TRBJ1-4
CDR3: ASSLYEKLF

V: TRBV6-1
size: NA
J: TRBJ2-1
CDR3: ASSANLAGELDEQF

V: TRBV6-5
size: NA
J: TRBJ1-3
CDR3: ASSRDSFSGNTIY

V: TRBV5-1
size: NA
J: TRBJ1-2
CDR3: ASSLHLGQSYGYT

V: TRBV7-7
size: NA
J: TRBJ2-1
CDR3: ASSLGVAGQGNEQF

V: TRBV7-2
size: NA
J: TRBJ2-1
CDR3: ASSLLLSSYNEQF

V: TRBV2
size: once
J: TRBJ1-2
CDR3: ASSGDSGYT

V: TRBV5-1
size: NA
J: TRBJ2-1
CDR3: ASMVGTGSYNEQF

V: TRBV5-6
size: NA
J: TRBJ1-4
CDR3: ASSFTRMGTNEKLF

V: TRBV5-1
size: NA
J: TRBJ2-7
CDR3: ASSLSLRAGEQY

V: TRBV6-5
size: NA
J: TRBJ2-2
CDR3: ASGSGRVTGELF

V: TRBV2
size: NA
J: TRBJ2-7
CDR3: ARTGSYEQY

V: TRBV28
size: NA
J: TRBJ1-3
CDR3: ASMGTGGAGNTIY

V: TRBV6-1
size: NA
J: TRBJ2-7
CDR3: ASSEVPLSSYEQY

V: TRBV7-2
size: NA
J: TRBJ2-3
CDR3: ASSISRLSWYTQY

V: TRBV27
size: once
J: TRBJ2-7
CDR3: ASSLRHGYEQY

V: TRBV6-5
size: NA
J: TRBJ2-2
CDR3: ASSLRLPPTGELF

V: TRBV30
size: NA
J: TRBJ2-5
CDR3: AWSETDSAGTQY

V: TRBV11-2
size: NA
J: TRBJ2-2
CDR3: ASSLASGNTGELF

V: TRBV5-6
size: once
J: TRBJ2-7
CDR3: ASSLGGRTSYEQY

V: TRBV6-6
size: NA
J: TRBJ1-1
CDR3: ASSSTGGDTSEAF

V: TRBV30
size: NA
J: TRBJ1-1
CDR3: AWSVGVGDTEAF

V: TRBV19
size: NA
J: TRBJ2-3
CDR3: ASSIPGTGATDTQY

V: TRBV14
size: once
J: TRBJ2-7
CDR3: ASSPLDAGAYEQY

V: TRBV6-6
size: NA
J: TRBJ2-1
CDR3: ASSYSIRTESF

V: TRBV5-1
size: NA
J: TRBJ2-3
CDR3: ASSLAPGTDTQY

V: TRBV19
size: NA
J: TRBJ1-1
CDR3: ASSSLQGGGTEAF

V: TRBV19
size: NA
J: TRBJ2-7
CDR3: ASSMAPGRTYEQY

V: TRBV2
size: NA
J: TRBJ2-7
CDR3: ASRGLAGSGQY

V: TRBV30
size: NA
J: TRBJ2-7
CDR3: AWSVKGPGPYEQY

V: TRBV27
size: NA
J: TRBJ2-7
CDR3: ASRPYASGNYEQY

V: TRBV7-2
size: NA
J: TRBJ2-7
CDR3: ASSPTSGYSYEQY

V: TRBV10-3
size: NA
J: TRBJ1-1
CDR3: AISPNRQGETEAF

V: TRBV7-7
size: NA
J: TRBJ2-3
CDR3: ASSTRLGDTQY